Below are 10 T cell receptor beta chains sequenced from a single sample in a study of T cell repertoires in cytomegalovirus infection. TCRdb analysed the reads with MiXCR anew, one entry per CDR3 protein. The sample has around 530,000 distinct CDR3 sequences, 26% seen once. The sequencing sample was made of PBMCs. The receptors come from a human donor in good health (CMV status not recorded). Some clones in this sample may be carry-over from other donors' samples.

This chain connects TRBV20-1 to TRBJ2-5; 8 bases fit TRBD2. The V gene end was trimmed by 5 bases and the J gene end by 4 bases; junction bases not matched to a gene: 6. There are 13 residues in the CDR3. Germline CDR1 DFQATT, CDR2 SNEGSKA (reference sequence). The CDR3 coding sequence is TGCAGTGCTCCAGCGGGAGTGGGAGAGACCCAGTACTTC. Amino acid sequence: CSAPAGVGETQYF.

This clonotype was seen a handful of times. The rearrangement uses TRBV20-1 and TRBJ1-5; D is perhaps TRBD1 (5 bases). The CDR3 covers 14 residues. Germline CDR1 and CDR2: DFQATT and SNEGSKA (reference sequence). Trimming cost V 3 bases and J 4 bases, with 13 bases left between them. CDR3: CSARRRDGNQPQHF. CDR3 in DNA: TGCAGTGCTAGGAGGAGGGACGGGAATCAGCCCCAGCATTTT.

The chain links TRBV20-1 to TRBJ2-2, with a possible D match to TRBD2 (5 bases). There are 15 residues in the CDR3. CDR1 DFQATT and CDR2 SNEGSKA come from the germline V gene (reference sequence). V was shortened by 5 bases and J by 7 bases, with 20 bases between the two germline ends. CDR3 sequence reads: CSAGSTPGGRGELFF. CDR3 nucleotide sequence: TGCAGTGCTGGATCCACCCCAGGAGGTCGCGGGGAGCTGTTTTTT.

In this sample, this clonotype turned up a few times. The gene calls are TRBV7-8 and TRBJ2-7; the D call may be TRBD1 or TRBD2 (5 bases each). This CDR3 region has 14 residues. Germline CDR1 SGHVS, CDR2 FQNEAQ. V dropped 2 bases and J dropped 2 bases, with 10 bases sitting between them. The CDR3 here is CASSLRWGPYEQYF. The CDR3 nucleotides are TGTGCCAGCAGCTTACGGTGGGGACCCTACGAGCAGTACTTC.

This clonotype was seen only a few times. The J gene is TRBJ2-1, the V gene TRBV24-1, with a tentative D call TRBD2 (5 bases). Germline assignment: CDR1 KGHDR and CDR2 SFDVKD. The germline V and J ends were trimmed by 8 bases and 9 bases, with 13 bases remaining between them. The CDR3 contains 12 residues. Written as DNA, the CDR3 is TGTGCCACCATTTCGGACGGACTTGAGCAGTTCTTC. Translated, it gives CATISDGLEQFF.

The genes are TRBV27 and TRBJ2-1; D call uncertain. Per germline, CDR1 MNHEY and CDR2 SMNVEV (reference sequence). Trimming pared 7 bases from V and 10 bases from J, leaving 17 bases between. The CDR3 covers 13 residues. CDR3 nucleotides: TGTGCCAGCACCCCGGTCGGGTTCGGGGAGCAGTTCTTC. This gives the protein CASTPVGFGEQFF.

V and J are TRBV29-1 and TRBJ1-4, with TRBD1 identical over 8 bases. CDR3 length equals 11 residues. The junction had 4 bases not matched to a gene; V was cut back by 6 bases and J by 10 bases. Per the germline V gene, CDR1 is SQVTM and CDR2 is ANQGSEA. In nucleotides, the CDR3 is TGCAGCGTGGGAGGGACAGGAAAACTGTTTTTT. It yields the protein CSVGGTGKLFF.

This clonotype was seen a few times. CDR3 sequence: CASSSTVDYTYEQYF. DNA of the CDR3: TGTGCCAGCAGCTCCACAGTGGACTACACGTACGAGCAGTACTTC. V and J are TRBV7-9 and TRBJ2-7; D may be TRBD2 (6 bases). The CDR3 extends over 15 amino acids. Trimming removed 4 bases at V and 4 bases at J, with 17 bases between. Germline V gene sequence: CDR1 SEHNR, CDR2 FQNEAQ (reference sequence).

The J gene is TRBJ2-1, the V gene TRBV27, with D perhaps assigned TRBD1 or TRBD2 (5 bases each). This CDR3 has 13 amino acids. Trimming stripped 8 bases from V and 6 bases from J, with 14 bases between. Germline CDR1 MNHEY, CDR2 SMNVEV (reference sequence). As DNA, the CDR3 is TGTGCCAGCCGGGACCACCACCTCAATGAGCAGTTCTTC. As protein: CASRDHHLNEQFF.

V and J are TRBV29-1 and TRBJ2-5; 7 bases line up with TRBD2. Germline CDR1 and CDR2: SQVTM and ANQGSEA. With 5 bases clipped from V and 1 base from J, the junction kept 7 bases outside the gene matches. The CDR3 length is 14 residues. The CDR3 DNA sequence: TGCAGCGTTCCCGGGATAGCGGGCCAAGAGACCCAGTACTTC. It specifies CSVPGIAGQETQYF.